These 25 T cell receptor beta chains came from one sample sequenced in a study of CXCR3-negative and CXCR3-positive naive CD8 T cells. Via 5' RACE with UMI labels, TRB cDNA libraries were prepared. TCRdb re-called the 5' RACE reads and shows each CDR3 protein once, DNA omitted. The repertoire table contains roughly 100,000 distinct CDR3 sequences. The sequenced sample was naive CXCR3- CD8+ T cells from blood. Subset here: CD45RO-CCR7+CD27+CD95- naive CD8+ T cells lacking CXCR3 (TNR3-). The source is a human donor in good health. Some clones in this sample may be carry-over from other donors' samples.

V is TRBV11-2 and J is TRBJ2-7. Germline V gene lookup returns CDR1 SGHAT and CDR2 FQNNGV. The CDR3 is 13 residues long. The CDR3 region is CASSFVTLYEQYF.

This sequence joins TRBV13 and TRBJ2-1; TCRdb's D call, TRBD2, is unchecked because there is no DNA. Germline assignment: CDR1 PRHDT and CDR2 FYEKMQ (reference sequence). This CDR3 comprises 16 residues. The CDR3 sequence: CASSRPGSSGKLEQFF. The whole variable domain, filled in from reference TRBV13 and TRBJ2-1, reads AAGVIQSPRHLIKEKRETATLKCYPIPRHDTVYWYQQGPGQDPQFLISFYEKMQSDKGSIPDRFSAQQFSDYHSELNMSSLELGDSALYFCASSRPGSSGKLEQFFGPGTRLTVL.

This chain connects TRBV29-1 to TRBJ1-4; the TCRdb call, TRBD1, lacks DNA for checking. CDR1 and CDR2 (germline): SQVTM, ANQGSEA. CDR3 length equals 14 residues. CDR3: CSVINRGANEKLFF. The full variable domain, rest sourced from reference TRBV29-1 and TRBJ1-4, is SAVISQKPSRDICQRGTSLTIQCQVDSQVTMMFWYRQQPGQSLTLIATANQGSEATYESGFVIDKFPISRPNLTFSTLTVSNMSPEDSSIYLCSVINRGANEKLFFGSGTQLSVL.

The rearrangement links TRBV29-1 to TRBJ1-1; no DNA is available, so the TRBD1 call from TCRdb remains unchecked. Germline-derived CDR1 and CDR2 are SQVTM and ANQGSEA. The CDR3 length is 14 residues. The CDR3 spells CSVDGSGMNTEAFF.

J is TRBJ1-1 and V is TRBV6-2 or TRBV6-3. Germline CDR1 and CDR2: MNHEY and SVGEGT. This CDR3 has 12 amino acids. The CDR3 loop is CASSLMNTEAFF.

The chain joins TRBV9 to TRBJ2-1; the D call of TRBD2 rests on TCRdb alone, since no DNA is present to check it. Germline-derived CDR1 and CDR2 are SGDLS and YYNGEE. This CDR3 region has 15 residues. The CDR3 loop reads CASSGSGALNNEQFF.

J is TRBJ2-1 and V is TRBV29-1; TCRdb proposes TRBD2, but this gene call is untestable without DNA. Germline-derived CDR1 and CDR2 are SQVTM and ANQGSEA. The CDR3 contains 11 residues. CDR3 sequence: CSGDYYNEQFF.

The V gene is TRBV25-1, the J gene TRBJ2-1; the TRBD2 assignment by TCRdb is unverifiable without DNA. This CDR3 is built from 15 residues. Germline V gives CDR1 MGHDK, CDR2 SYGVNS. CDR3 loop: CATKLAGGPPDEQFF.

The J gene is TRBJ1-1, the V gene TRBV7-6; TCRdb names TRBD1, which stays unverified in the absence of DNA. The germline V gene encodes CDR1 SGHVS and CDR2 FNYEAQ. The length of the CDR3 is 14 residues. Here the CDR3 reads CASIPDGVGAEAFF.

The chain carries TRBV29-1 and TRBJ2-3; TCRdb selects TRBD2, and the lack of DNA leaves this call unchecked. Looked up from germline, CDR1 is SQVTM and CDR2 is ANQGSEA. The CDR3 length is 19 residues. This chain's CDR3 is CSVVPLAGGSFGRSNTQYF.

The V and J genes are TRBV7-9 and TRBJ2-7. This CDR3 is 13 amino acids long. Germline V gene lookup returns CDR1 SEHNR and CDR2 FQNEAQ (reference sequence). CDR3 protein: CASSPRQRSEQYF.

The V gene is TRBV6-5, the J gene TRBJ1-2; TCRdb's assignment of TRBD1 cannot be checked, as there is no DNA. Germline CDR1 is MNHEY and CDR2 is SVGAGI. The CDR3 totals 11 residues. CDR3 protein: CATRSNYGYTF.

This chain joins TRBV6-1 and TRBJ2-3. The V gene's germline CDR1 is MNHNS and CDR2 SASEGT. This CDR3 region has 13 residues. CDR3 sequence: CASLEPYTDTQYF.

This chain joins TRBV28 and TRBJ2-7; TCRdb indicates TRBD1, and absent DNA this call remains unverified. The CDR3 extends over 14 amino acids. Germline V gives CDR1 MDHEN, CDR2 SYDVKM. This CDR3 reads CASSLLAGAWEQYF.

The rearrangement uses TRBV5-1 and TRBJ2-7. The germline gives CDR1 SGHRS, CDR2 YFSETQ. This CDR3 comprises 12 residues. CDR3 amino acids: CASHNGAYEQYF.

The rearrangement uses TRBV29-1 and TRBJ2-7; checking the TCRdb D call of TRBD1 is not possible without DNA. Per germline, CDR1 SQVTM and CDR2 ANQGSEA. The CDR3 is 15 residues long. The CDR3 protein is CSVEVPGAPSYEQYF.

The chain links TRBV3-1 to TRBJ2-7. This CDR3 region has 13 residues. Germline lookup yields CDR1 LGHDT and CDR2 YNNKEL (reference sequence). The CDR3: CASSHSYPYEQYF.

The chain links TRBV29-1 to TRBJ2-7; TCRdb's D gene call, TRBD1, goes unchecked for lack of DNA. CDR3 length equals 16 residues. CDR1 is SQVTM, CDR2 ANQGSEA, per germline. The CDR3 sequence is CSVEWPDNQGANEQYF.

The rearrangement links TRBV28 to TRBJ2-6; TCRdb returns TRBD1, unconfirmable since there is no DNA. This CDR3 spans 16 amino acids. The germline V gene encodes CDR1 MDHEN and CDR2 SYDVKM. The CDR3 region is CASSFLTGTGANVLTF.

The V call is TRBV15, the J call TRBJ2-1; TCRdb lists TRBD1, though no DNA is available to test this call. This CDR3 has 15 amino acids. CDR1 LNHNV and CDR2 YYDKDF come from the germline V gene (reference sequence). CDR3 sequence reads: CATSRGAGGNNEQFF.

The J gene is TRBJ2-7, the V gene TRBV20-1; TCRdb proposes TRBD2, but this gene call is untestable without DNA. The CDR3 has 15 residues. Germline CDR1 DFQATT, CDR2 SNEGSKA (reference sequence). CDR3 in amino acids: CSARPLAGGAYEQYF.

The V call is TRBV5-1, the J call TRBJ1-1; TCRdb's D gene call, TRBD1, goes unchecked for lack of DNA. The CDR3 length is 16 residues. Looked up from germline, CDR1 is SGHRS and CDR2 is YFSETQ. The chain's CDR3 is CASSLANGANVPRAFF.

The rearrangement uses TRBV5-6 and TRBJ2-2; lacking DNA, the TRBD1 call made by TCRdb goes unchecked. Germline V gene data show CDR1 as SGHDT and CDR2 as YYEEEE. The CDR3 sequence is 12 residues long. Here the CDR3 reads CASSSPSGELFF.

The chain joins TRBV13 to TRBJ2-1; TCRdb selects TRBD1, and the lack of DNA leaves this call unchecked. The CDR3 is 12 amino acids. The V gene's germline CDR1 is PRHDT and CDR2 FYEKMQ (reference sequence). The CDR3 reads CASSLGSQEQFF.

This chain uses TRBV7-6 with TRBJ2-7; TCRdb proposes TRBD1, but this gene call is untestable without DNA. From germline, CDR1 is SGHVS and CDR2 FNYEAQ. This CDR3 has 13 residues. CDR3 protein: CASSQTGAGEQYF. Full variable domain (outside the CDR3, taken from reference TRBV7-6 and TRBJ2-7): GAGVSQSPRYKVTKRGQDVALRCDPISGHVSLYWYRQALGQGPEFLTYFNYEAQQDKSGLPNDRFSAERPEGSISTLTIQRTEQRDSAMYRCASSQTGAGEQYFGPGTRLTVT.